This record concerns one T cell receptor beta chain sequence. It was during active infection that Seattle patients were enrolled and then longitudinally followed. The data were taken from a study of blood T cell repertoires in COVID-19. The wider study: The United States, Italy and Spain were the sources of the acute and convalescent COVID-19 samples. In each case, the material was cDNA or gDNA derived from T cells, B-cell-depleted T cells, or PBMCs.

CDR3 length equals 15 residues. CDR1 is MNHNY and CDR2 is SVGAGI in the germline V gene (reference sequence). Trimming removed 5 bases from V and 4 bases from J; junction bases left unmatched: 9. Original handling: The assay estimated nucleated cells by amplifying reference gene primers. Data came from immunoSEQ multiplex PCR; TCRdb stores just in-frame clones and leaves some out. The V and J calls and the clone size are those of that table, but D and trimming were determined from the DNA. The sample records a few hundred thousand clones, roughly 89% being singletons. The chain carries TRBV6-6 and TRBJ2-3; TRBD2 agrees at 7 bases. Sequencing used peripheral blood. The clonotype comes from a woman between 55 and 75 years old with COVID-19, enrolled during active disease. CDR3 amino acids: CASSARVGGADTQYF. CDR3 in DNA: TGTGCCAGCAGTGCAAGGGTTGGGGGGGCAGATACGCAGTATTTT.